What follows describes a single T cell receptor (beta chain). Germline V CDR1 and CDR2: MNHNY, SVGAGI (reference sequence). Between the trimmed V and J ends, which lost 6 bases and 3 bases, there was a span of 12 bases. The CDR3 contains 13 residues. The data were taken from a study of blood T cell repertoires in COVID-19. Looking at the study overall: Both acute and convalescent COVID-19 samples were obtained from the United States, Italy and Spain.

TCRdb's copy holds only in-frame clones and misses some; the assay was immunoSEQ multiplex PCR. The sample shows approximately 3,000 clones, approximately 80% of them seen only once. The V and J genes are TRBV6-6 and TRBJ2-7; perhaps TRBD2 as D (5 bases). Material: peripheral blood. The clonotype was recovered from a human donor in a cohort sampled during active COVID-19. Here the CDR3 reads CASSPGVSYEQYF. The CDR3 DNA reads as TGTGCCAGCAGCCCCGGGGTCAGCTACGAGCAGTACTTC.